The present TCR beta chain was sequenced within a study of OX40 agonist ivuxolimab in advanced cancers. Data came from immunoSEQ multiplex PCR; TCRdb stores just in-frame clones and leaves some out. The table includes tens of thousands of clones, about 89% detected once. The material was CD4+ or CD8+ T cells sorted from blood, obtained in a trial of the OX40 agonist ivuxolimab. This TCR was sampled from an adult with an advanced solid tumor such as melanoma, head and neck, liver or kidney cancer.

The CDR3 nucleotides read TGTGCCAGCAGCCCAACAACCGATAGCTCCTATAATTCACCCCTCCACTTT. Residues: CASSPTTDSSYNSPLHF. The genes are TRBV28 and TRBJ1-6; D ambiguous. Between the trimmed V and J ends, which lost 6 bases and 0 bases, there was a span of 15 bases. The CDR3 contains 17 residues. Germline V lookup: CDR1 MDHEN, CDR2 SYDVKM.